This TCR beta chain was captured in a study of blood T cell repertoires in COVID-19. As for the study in general: Nucleic acid was either cDNA or gDNA, and it came from T cells, B-cell-depleted T cells, or PBMCs.

The CDR3 extends over 14 amino acids. Germline CDR1 is SGHAT and CDR2 is FQNNGV. V dropped 0 bases and J dropped 5 bases, with 7 bases sitting between them. This clone has a single count. TCRdb's copy holds only in-frame clones and misses some; the assay was immunoSEQ multiplex PCR. The sample includes around 220,000 clones, 79% of them seen just once. J is TRBJ2-2 and V is TRBV11-2; D gene ambiguous. Sequencing used peripheral blood. This TCR came from a woman in her forties with active or convalescent COVID-19. The CDR3 bases are TGTGCCAGCAGCTTAGATCGAGAGACCGGGGAGCTGTTTTTT. Translated: CASSLDRETGELFF.